The 24 T cell receptor beta chains below were found in one sample sequenced in a study of T cells after somatic rescue of genetic block. Assay used: immunoSEQ multiplex PCR; TCRdb lists only in-frame clones, some missing. Altogether 110,000 or so clones are present, 90% to 95% being singletons, with the ten largest covering roughly 1.5%. Source material: peripheral blood mononuclear cells (PBMCs). The receptors stem from a woman aged 18-29 years.

The chain couples TRBV29-1 to TRBJ2-7; D not certain. Deletions cut 4 bases from V and 0 bases from J, with 7 bases between. Germline CDR1 SQVTM, CDR2 ANQGSEA. CDR3 length: 12 residues. The CDR3 here is CSVGTSSYEQYF. In nucleotides, the CDR3 is TGCAGCGTTGGAACGAGCTCCTACGAGCAGTACTTC.

The chain is built from TRBV7-2 and TRBJ2-1; TRBD2 aligns across 12 bases. The CDR3 is 15 amino acids. CDR1 is SGHTA, CDR2 FQGNSA, per germline. The V segment lost 3 bases and the J segment 6 bases; nucleotides outside the gene matches: 3. The CDR3 DNA reads as TGTGCCAGCAGCTTGACTAGCGGGGGTAGCAATGAGCAGTTCTTC. Protein sequence: CASSLTSGGSNEQFF.

J is TRBJ2-7 and V is TRBV7-2; no reliable D call. Trimming removed 1 base at V and 7 bases at J, with 11 bases between. Germline CDR1 and CDR2: SGHTA and FQGNSA. This CDR3 is 13 amino acids long. CDR3 nucleotides: TGTGCCAGCAGCTTAGATGATGGCTTGGAGCAGTACTTC. Its protein product is CASSLDDGLEQYF.

V is TRBV15 and J is TRBJ1-4, with 7 bases aligning to TRBD1. The CDR3 totals 17 residues. The V segment lost 3 bases and the J segment 1 base; nucleotides outside the gene matches: 8. Germline CDR1 and CDR2: LNHNV and YYDKDF (reference sequence). CDR3: CATSRSRDRKTNEKLFF. As DNA, the CDR3 is TGTGCCACCAGCAGGTCCCGGGACAGAAAAACTAATGAAAAACTGTTTTTT.

The chain has TRBV4-3 and TRBJ1-1; no definite D call. The V gene's germline CDR1 is LGHNA and CDR2 YSLEER. The CDR3 is 14 residues long. Trimming stripped 0 bases from V and 1 base from J, with 6 bases between. CDR3 sequence reads: CASSQDLGNTEAFF. The CDR3 DNA follows: TGCGCCAGCAGCCAAGACCTGGGGAACACTGAAGCTTTCTTT.

The chain couples TRBV5-8 to TRBJ2-1, with D possibly matching TRBD2 (5 bases). Germline V gene data show CDR1 as SGHTS and CDR2 as YDEGEE. Trimming shortened V by 10 bases and J by 7 bases, and 15 bases separated the two germline ends. The CDR3 extends over 12 amino acids. The CDR3: CAGRGLVNEQFF. For the CDR3, the DNA is TGTGCCGGACGCGGGCTGGTTAATGAGCAGTTCTTC.

This rearrangement joins TRBV7-9 to TRBJ1-2, with D possibly being TRBD1 (5 bases). Trimming removed 1 base at V and 8 bases at J, with 11 bases between. This CDR3 has 13 residues. Looked up from germline, CDR1 is SEHNR and CDR2 is FQNEAQ (reference sequence). This CDR3 reads CASSLGPQGGYTF. For the CDR3, the DNA is TGTGCCAGCAGCTTAGGGCCCCAGGGCGGCTACACCTTC.

The chain recombines TRBV19 with TRBJ1-1; weak D call: TRBD1 (5 bases). Germline CDR1 and CDR2: LNHDA and SQIVND (reference sequence). This CDR3 contains 16 residues. V was shortened by 5 bases and J by 5 bases, with 21 bases between the two germline ends. In DNA form, the CDR3 reads TGTGCCAGTAGTTCGGACGCAGGGAGGATGGGGACTGAAGCTTTCTTT. It translates to CASSSDAGRMGTEAFF.

This chain joins TRBV5-1 and TRBJ2-3, with 8 nucleotides matching TRBD1. CDR3 size: 16 residues. CDR1 and CDR2 (germline): SGHRS, YFSETQ. The V gene end was trimmed by 4 bases and the J gene end by 7 bases; junction bases not matched to a gene: 14. Here the CDR3 reads CASSTTLKTGDHTQYF. CDR3 nucleotide sequence: TGCGCCAGCAGCACTACACTCAAGACAGGGGATCATACGCAGTATTTT. The whole variable domain, filled in from reference TRBV5-1 and TRBJ2-3, reads KAGVTQTPRYLIKTRGQQVTLSCSPISGHRSVSWYQQTPGQGLQFLFEYFSETQRNKGNFPGRFSGRQFSNSRSEMNVSTLELGDSALYLCASSTTLKTGDHTQYFGPGTRLTVL.

This chain links TRBV2 with TRBJ2-7; 9 positions agree with TRBD1. CDR3 length equals 16 residues. J gave up 0 bases and V 0 bases, and 3 bases lay outside the gene matches. Germline V lookup: CDR1 SNHLY, CDR2 FYNNEI. DNA for the CDR3: TGTGCCAGCAGTGAAGCGGGGACAGGGAGCTCCTACGAGCAGTACTTC. Amino acid sequence: CASSEAGTGSSYEQYF.

Concerning this clone: The identical CDR3 is also encoded by other nucleotide sequences in the sample. CDR3 sequence (DNA): TGTGCCAGCAGTCCCCCGGGGAGTAACTATGGCTACACCTTC. It codes for CASSPPGSNYGYTF. This rearrangement joins TRBV27 to TRBJ1-2; D gene uncertain. In germline, CDR1 is MNHEY, CDR2 SMNVEV (reference sequence). V lost 5 bases, J lost 1 base, and 11 bases lay in between. This CDR3 contains 14 residues.

The chain uses TRBV11-3 and TRBJ1-2; D remains ambiguous. The V and J ends lost 1 base and 3 bases respectively, with 6 bases between them. The CDR3 has 13 amino acids. Per the germline V gene, CDR1 is SGHNT and CDR2 is YENEEA. Here the CDR3 reads CASSLVTDYGYTF. CDR3 nucleotides: TGTGCCAGCAGCTTAGTGACGGACTATGGCTACACCTTC. Together with reference TRBV11-3 and TRBJ1-2, the CDR3 gives the full variable domain: EAGVVQSPRYKIIEKKQPVAFWCNPISGHNTLYWYLQNLGQGPELLIRYENEEAVDDSQLPKDRFSAERLKGVDSTLKIQPAELGDSAVYLCASSLVTDYGYTFGSGTRLTVV.

The V gene is TRBV30, the J gene TRBJ2-7; 9 bases line up with TRBD2. CDR3 size: 13 residues. Looked up from germline, CDR1 is GTSNPN and CDR2 is SVGIG (reference sequence). V was clipped by 0 bases and J by 13 bases; unmatched bases: 10. CDR3 nucleotides: TGTGCCTGGAGTGTCGCGGGGGGGGTGCGGCTCTACTTC. Protein sequence: CAWSVAGGVRLYF.

This chain links TRBV4-2 with TRBJ1-5; 7 nucleotides agree with TRBD1. V gave up 0 bases and J gave up 6 bases; unmatched junction bases: 5. Germline V gene sequence: CDR1 LGHNA, CDR2 YNFKEQ. The length of the CDR3 is 15 residues. The DNA for the CDR3 is TGTGCCAGCAGCCAAGACGGACAGGCGCCTCAGCCCCAGCATTTT. It yields the protein CASSQDGQAPQPQHF.

The J gene is TRBJ1-1, the V gene TRBV5-4, with D perhaps TRBD1 (6 bases). The CDR3 is 16 amino acids. V was cut by 6 bases and J by 4 bases, with 22 bases left in between. The germline V gene encodes CDR1 SGHNT and CDR2 YYREEE (reference sequence). CDR3 amino acids: CASTPDQGRLGTEAFF. In DNA, the CDR3 is TGTGCCAGCACCCCCGACCAGGGGCGCTTGGGCACTGAAGCTTTCTTT.

The V gene is TRBV7-9, the J gene TRBJ1-3; D gene ambiguous. The CDR3 is 13 residues long. CDR1 and CDR2 (germline): SEHNR, FQNEAQ (reference sequence). V gave up 4 bases and J gave up 4 bases, with 8 bases separating them. Here the CDR3 reads CASSSRAGNTIYF. The CDR3 nucleotides are TGTGCCAGCAGCTCCCGAGCCGGAAACACCATATATTTT.

The chain is built from TRBV1 and TRBJ2-1; the table's D call, TRBD2, was not checked against the DNA. TRBV1 corresponds to a pseudogene. The CDR3 covers 16 residues. The chain's CDR3 is CTSSQVTSGAYNEQFF. CDR3 nucleotide sequence: TGCACCAGCAGCCAAGTGACTAGCGGGGCCTACAATGAGCAGTTCTTC.

This chain joins TRBV6-1 and TRBJ1-1, with D perhaps TRBD1 (5 bases). Deletions cut 3 bases from V and 4 bases from J, with 15 bases between. In germline, CDR1 is MNHNS, CDR2 SASEGT. The length of the CDR3 is 15 residues. The CDR3 DNA follows: TGTGCCAGCAGTGATATCAGGGTCAAGGGCACTGAAGCTTTCTTT. Residues: CASSDIRVKGTEAFF.

V usage is TRBV6-5 and J usage is TRBJ1-6; D is unclear. With 10 bases removed from V and 0 bases from J, the gap between germline ends came to 13 bases. The germline CDR1 and CDR2 sequences are MNHEY and SVGAGI. CDR3 size: 15 residues. CDR3 in DNA: TGTGCCACCCAGACGGAAAGCTCCTATAATTCACCCCTCCACTTT. It translates to CATQTESSYNSPLHF.

This chain uses TRBV7-2 with TRBJ2-4; TRBD2 matches 10 bases. V shed 1 base and J 6 bases; nucleotides not matched to a gene: 0. The CDR3 runs 14 residues. Germline CDR1 is SGHTA and CDR2 is FQGNSA. The CDR3 loop is CASSLGTSGNIQYF. CDR3 in DNA: TGTGCCAGCAGCTTAGGGACTAGCGGAAACATTCAGTACTTC.

The rearrangement uses TRBV5-6 and TRBJ2-5; TRBD1 agrees at 7 bases. J lost 4 bases, V lost 4 bases, and 16 bases had no gene match. CDR1 is SGHDT, CDR2 YYEEEE, per germline. The CDR3 runs 17 residues. CDR3 nucleotide sequence: TGTGCCAGCAGCCCGGACAGGTCCACCTCAAGGGGAGAGACCCAGTACTTC. Encoded protein: CASSPDRSTSRGETQYF.

V usage is TRBV5-1 and J usage is TRBJ2-3, with a weak D call TRBD1 (6 bases). The CDR3 spans 14 residues. The V gene's germline CDR1 is SGHRS and CDR2 YFSETQ. Trimming stripped 4 bases from V and 2 bases from J, with 11 bases between. The CDR3: CASSLGQPTDTQYF. CDR3 nucleotides: TGCGCCAGCAGCCTTGGACAGCCCACAGATACGCAGTATTTT.

The V and J genes are TRBV27 and TRBJ1-1; D is uncertain. Germline V gene lookup returns CDR1 MNHEY and CDR2 SMNVEV (reference sequence). The CDR3 is 14 residues long. The V end lost 5 bases, the J end lost 1 base, and 11 bases lay between the germline ends. CDR3 region: CASSPEVTNTEAFF. The CDR3 nucleotides are TGTGCCAGCAGTCCCGAAGTCACGAACACTGAAGCTTTCTTT.

The chain joins TRBV20-1 to TRBJ2-5, with D possibly matching TRBD2 (6 bases). CDR3 length: 11 residues. Germline V gene lookup returns CDR1 DFQATT and CDR2 SNEGSKA (reference sequence). V was trimmed by 7 bases and J by 7 bases, leaving 13 bases between them. CDR3 sequence reads: CSVGTGGTQYF. CDR3 nucleotides: TGCAGTGTCGGGACTGGGGGGACCCAGTACTTC.